This passage covers 5 T cell receptor beta chains from one sample sequenced in a study of T cells in Graves' hyperthyroidism and ophthalmopathy. RNA transcripts provided the source from which TCR beta CDR3 regions were amplified. A set of HTBI primers served as the primers for a first-round RT-PCR of the TCR CDR3. Using its own MiXCR run on the multiplex PCR reads, TCRdb lists one record per CDR3 protein. The sample includes roughly 240,000 distinct CDR3 sequences, 16% of them seen just once. The sequencing sample was made of blood. The receptors were gathered from a woman between 18 and 29 years old with Graves' ophthalmopathy.

This clonotype was seen at least ten times. The chain links TRBV14 to TRBJ2-7; maybe TRBD1 (5 bases). V lost 4 bases and J lost 3, with 16 bases in between. The CDR3 loop spans 15 amino acids. Germline V gene lookup returns CDR1 SGHDN and CDR2 FVKESK. The CDR3: CASSPTGRAGYEQYF. DNA of the CDR3: TGTGCCAGCAGCCCTACAGGACGTGCCGGCTACGAGCAGTACTTC.

This clonotype appeared many times. DNA of the CDR3: TGCAGTGCTAGAGATCGGCCAGACGAAGCTTTCTTT. It specifies CSARDRPDEAFF. This chain connects TRBV20-1 to TRBJ1-1; D gene unclear. V lost 0 bases to trimming and J lost 8 bases, with 10 bases between them. Germline CDR1 reads DFQATT; CDR2 reads SNEGSKA (reference sequence). CDR3 size: 12 residues.

This clonotype was seen many times. V and J are TRBV6-5 and TRBJ2-7; D is perhaps TRBD2 (6 bases). The CDR3 covers 15 residues. The ends were cut back, 2 bases at V and 2 bases at J, with 13 bases in the middle. CDR1 is MNHEY, CDR2 SVGAGI, per germline. The CDR3 nucleotides are TGTGCCAGCAGTTACGGTGTGGGGGGAGCCTACGAGCAGTACTTC. Translation gives CASSYGVGGAYEQYF.

This clonotype appeared many times. The CDR3 DNA reads as TGTGCCAGCAGTTACCCTCGGGACAGGGGTGCCTACGAGCAGTACTTC. Amino acid sequence: CASSYPRDRGAYEQYF. This chain connects TRBV6-2 or TRBV6-3 to TRBJ2-7; 10 nucleotides line up with TRBD1. Germline loops: CDR1 MNHEY, CDR2 SVGEGT. V was pared by 2 bases and J by 2 bases, with 6 bases of the junction left unmatched. The CDR3 contains 16 residues.

Ten or more counts support this clonotype. The gene calls are TRBV7-9 and TRBJ2-5, with 13 bases lining up with TRBD2. CDR1 and CDR2 from the germline V gene are SEHNR and FQNEAQ (reference sequence). V was clipped by 4 bases and J by 3 bases; unmatched bases: 2. The CDR3 sequence is 15 residues long. CDR3 amino acids: CASSWTSGGKETQYF. Written as DNA, the CDR3 is TGTGCCAGCAGCTGGACTAGCGGGGGAAAAGAGACCCAGTACTTC.